One sample yielded the 22 T cell receptor beta chains listed below, sequenced in a study of OX40 agonist ivuxolimab in advanced cancers. Using immunoSEQ multiplex PCR, the repertoire was profiled, and TCRdb retains in-frame clones only, with some absent. The sample lists about 48,000 clones, 82% occurring once. This material consisted of CD4+ or CD8+ T cells sorted from blood, taken in a trial of the OX40 agonist ivuxolimab. The receptors were gathered from an adult with an advanced solid tumor such as melanoma, head and neck, liver or kidney cancer.

The CDR3 nucleotides are TGTGCCAGCAGCCCCGGCTGGGCCCTCTACGAGCAGTACTTC. It encodes CASSPGWALYEQYF. V usage is TRBV7-2 and J usage is TRBJ2-7; D not resolved. Trimming removed 5 bases at V and 3 bases at J, with 14 bases between. The CDR3 consists of 14 residues. Germline CDR1 SGHTA, CDR2 FQGNSA.

The chain carries TRBV7-6 and TRBJ1-3; 7 bases line up with TRBD1. J lost 3 bases, V lost 5 bases, and 7 bases had no gene match. This CDR3 spans 15 amino acids. CDR1 SGHVS and CDR2 FNYEAQ come from the germline V gene. The CDR3 DNA reads TGTGCCAGCAGCCCCCCGGGACAGATTGGAAACACCATATATTTT. The encoded protein is CASSPPGQIGNTIYF.

The rearrangement joins TRBV30 to TRBJ2-7; D is ambiguous. The germline V and J ends were trimmed by 1 base and 2 bases, with 9 bases remaining between them. The germline gives CDR1 GTSNPN, CDR2 SVGIG (reference sequence). This CDR3 has 13 amino acids. The DNA of the CDR3 is TGTGCCTGGAGTGGTCCGGGCCCCTACGAGCAGTACTTC. Amino acids: CAWSGPGPYEQYF.

This chain connects TRBV13 to TRBJ1-3; TRBD1 aligns across 7 bases. The CDR3 extends over 14 amino acids. Germline assignment: CDR1 PRHDT and CDR2 FYEKMQ (reference sequence). The J segment lost 3 bases and the V segment lost 5 bases, leaving 4 bases of the junction unmatched. The CDR3 DNA is TGTGCCAGCAGCGTCAGGGACAGTGGAAACACCATATATTTT. The encoded protein is CASSVRDSGNTIYF.

This clone came up once. The chain combines TRBV10-3 with TRBJ1-3, with no clear D. CDR3 length: 16 residues. From germline, CDR1 is ENHRY and CDR2 SYGVKD. V lost 10 bases and J 1 base, leaving 20 bases between the germline ends. This CDR3 reads CATGLGRAGSGNTIYF. Here the CDR3 DNA reads TGTGCCACAGGACTTGGGAGGGCGGGTTCTGGAAACACCATATATTTT.

The rearrangement links TRBV15 to TRBJ1-1; D gene ambiguous. The length of the CDR3 is 15 residues. Trimming took 0 bases from V and 5 from J, leaving 13 bases between them. The germline gives CDR1 LNHNV, CDR2 YYDKDF (reference sequence). The CDR3 spells CATSRDPRGLTEAFF. The CDR3 DNA sequence: TGTGCCACCAGCAGAGATCCTCGGGGTCTAACTGAAGCTTTCTTT.

This clone appeared a few times. The chain uses TRBV11-3 and TRBJ2-2; no reliable D call. V lost 5 bases, J lost 6 bases, and 13 bases lay in between. CDR3 size: 14 residues. Germline CDR1 and CDR2: SGHNT and YENEEA. CDR3: CASSAYEEPGELFF. CDR3 nucleotide sequence: TGTGCCAGCAGCGCCTACGAGGAGCCCGGGGAGCTGTTTTTT.

The chain employs TRBV11-2 and TRBJ2-6, with D possibly TRBD1 on 8 matching bases. CDR3 length equals 19 residues. V dropped 4 bases and J dropped 0 bases, with 19 bases sitting between them. Germline CDR1 is SGHAT and CDR2 is FQNNGV. CDR3 protein: CASSSQRGQVLSGANVLTF. As DNA, the CDR3 is TGTGCCAGCAGCTCCCAGCGGGGACAGGTACTCTCTGGGGCCAACGTCCTGACTTTC.

The rearrangement uses TRBV19 and TRBJ1-2; 7 nucleotides agree with TRBD1. V was clipped by 5 bases and J by 0 bases; unmatched bases: 0. CDR3 size: 13 residues. CDR1 and CDR2 (germline): LNHDA, SQIVND (reference sequence). The CDR3 DNA reads as TGTGCCAGTAGTCAGGGGGCTAACTATGGCTACACCTTC. Its translation: CASSQGANYGYTF.

V usage is TRBV5-3 and J usage is TRBJ2-1; D is possibly TRBD2 (7 bases). Being an ORF, TRBV5-3 has a function that is uncertain. CDR3 size: 17 residues. The V gene lost 4 bases and the J gene lost 6 bases, with 23 bases spanning the gap. In nucleotides, the CDR3 is TGTGCCAGAAGCCATTTGGGGGGGCGCGTGATGGCCAATGAGCAGTTCTTC. This gives the protein CARSHLGGRVMANEQFF.

This chain connects TRBV6-5 to TRBJ1-2, with a weak D call TRBD1 (5 bases). V was clipped by 2 bases and J by 2 bases, with 9 bases between them. CDR3 length: 14 residues. The V gene's germline CDR1 is MNHEY and CDR2 SVGAGI. The CDR3 DNA reads TGTGCCAGCAGTTACCCGGGACGGAACTATGGCTACACCTTC. Its translation: CASSYPGRNYGYTF.

This chain joins TRBV7-2 and TRBJ2-5; no firm D call. The CDR3 consists of 11 residues. Germline V CDR1 and CDR2: SGHTA, FQGNSA. Trimming stripped 1 base from V and 5 bases from J, with 2 bases between. The CDR3 DNA sequence: TGTGCCAGCAGCTTAGTGGAGACCCAGTACTTC. Protein sequence: CASSLVETQYF.

The chain couples TRBV7-2 to TRBJ2-1, with 7 positions matching TRBD2. The V gene end was trimmed by 3 bases and the J gene end by 3 bases; junction bases not matched to a gene: 2. There are 14 residues in the CDR3. From germline, CDR1 is SGHTA and CDR2 FQGNSA. The CDR3 DNA sequence: TGTGCCAGCAGCTTGCGGGGGAGCTACAATGAGCAGTTCTTC. It encodes CASSLRGSYNEQFF.

The chain recombines TRBV30 with TRBJ1-2, with D maybe TRBD1 (5 bases). Trimming pared 3 bases from V and 4 bases from J, leaving 15 bases between. CDR1 GTSNPN and CDR2 SVGIG come from the germline V gene (reference sequence). The CDR3 spans 14 residues. CDR3 in amino acids: CAWRGPGHSYGYTF. The DNA for the CDR3 is TGTGCCTGGAGGGGGCCCGGACATTCCTATGGCTACACCTTC.

The chain carries TRBV27 and TRBJ1-1; the D gene is possibly TRBD1 (5 bases). The V and J ends lost 2 bases and 7 bases respectively, with 8 bases between them. Germline-derived CDR1 and CDR2 are MNHEY and SMNVEV (reference sequence). This CDR3 is 12 amino acids long. CDR3 in DNA: TGTGCCAGCAGTTTACCGAGGGGTGAAGCTTTCTTT. This translates into CASSLPRGEAFF.

Concerning this clone: Within the sample, other DNA sequences also encode this same CDR3. The chain recombines TRBV5-4 with TRBJ1-2; 9 bases are a match to TRBD1. V was pared by 5 bases and J by 0 bases, with 2 bases of the junction left unmatched. The CDR3 runs 14 residues. Germline CDR1 SGHNT, CDR2 YYREEE (reference sequence). In DNA form, the CDR3 reads TGTGCCAGCAGTCGACAGGGGGCTAACTATGGCTACACCTTC. This sequence encodes CASSRQGANYGYTF.

The V call is TRBV2, the J call TRBJ1-2; no reliable D call. The V and J ends lost 6 bases and 8 bases respectively, with 13 bases between them. The germline CDR1 and CDR2 sequences are SNHLY and FYNNEI. This CDR3 has 12 amino acids. Here the CDR3 reads CASRYMQEGYTF. CDR3 in DNA: TGTGCCAGCAGATACATGCAGGAGGGCTACACCTTC.

The chain has TRBV5-1 and TRBJ1-6, with D perhaps matching TRBD1 (5 bases). Germline V gene data show CDR1 as SGHRS and CDR2 as YFSETQ. This CDR3 is 14 amino acids long. V shed 0 bases and J shed 8 bases, with 9 bases lying between them. The CDR3 bases are TGCGCCAGCAGCTTGGTGGGGGAGCATTCACCCCTCCACTTT. It specifies CASSLVGEHSPLHF.

The chain links TRBV6-4 to TRBJ1-5; D uncertain. The CDR3 runs 15 residues. CDR1 is MRHNA and CDR2 is SNTAGT in the germline V gene. V was trimmed by 6 bases and J by 1 base, leaving 13 bases between them. CDR3 sequence: CASRGDGGSNQPQHF. CDR3 sequence (DNA): TGTGCCAGCAGAGGCGACGGAGGGAGCAATCAGCCCCAGCATTTT.

V is TRBV18 and J is TRBJ2-3, with D unclear. The germline V and J ends were trimmed by 0 bases and 7 bases, with 8 bases remaining between them. The germline gives CDR1 KGHSH, CDR2 LQKENI. This CDR3 is 13 amino acids long. DNA for the CDR3: TGTGCCAGCTCACCACCCGAAGGGTATACGCAGTATTTT. It yields the protein CASSPPEGYTQYF.

CDR3 DNA sequence: TGCGCCAGCAGCAACCCTGGAAACACCATATATTTT. It is translated as CASSNPGNTIYF. V is TRBV5-1 and J is TRBJ1-3; D is ambiguous. This CDR3 contains 12 residues. V was clipped by 4 bases and J by 2 bases, with 4 bases between them. The V gene's germline CDR1 is SGHRS and CDR2 YFSETQ.

The chain couples TRBV5-3 to TRBJ1-2; D call uncertain. TRBV5-3 is noted as an ORF with a role that remains uncertain. CDR3 size: 13 residues. V was pared by 4 bases and J by 6 bases, with 13 bases between. CDR3 sequence: CARSPQVPHGYTF. CDR3 coding DNA: TGTGCCAGAAGCCCTCAGGTGCCCCATGGCTACACCTTC.